The 32 T cell receptor beta chains given below trace back to one sample, sequenced in a study of blood T cells in healthy people across ages. It was with a sample-barcoded 5' primer and a J-beta primer mix that a second PCR of roughly 7 to 12 cycles was run. TCRdb processed the 5' RACE reads anew with MiXCR; each CDR3 protein has one entry. The top ten clones hold over 2% of a sample with about 1.8 million distinct CDR3 sequences, 49% of them seen once. Sequencing was performed on blood. The source of these receptors is a woman aged 40 to 55 in good health.

This chain links TRBV20-1 with TRBJ2-7; D might be TRBD1 or TRBD2, each matching 5 bases. Germline V gene sequence: CDR1 DFQATT, CDR2 SNEGSKA (reference sequence). V shed 5 bases and J shed 3 bases, with 20 bases lying between them. CDR3 length: 15 amino acids. The CDR3 DNA sequence: TGCAGTGCTGCACGGGGCCCTCAGCCCATCTACGAGCAGTACTTC. Protein sequence: CSAARGPQPIYEQYF.

For the CDR3, the DNA is TGTGCCAGCAGCCTCATATCCGCTTATACGCAGTATTTT. Its translation: CASSLISAYTQYF. The chain employs TRBV12-3 or TRBV12-4 and TRBJ2-3; D ambiguous. V dropped 6 bases and J dropped 7 bases, with 14 bases sitting between them. The CDR3 is 13 residues long.

The genes are TRBV5-1 and TRBJ2-2; D remains ambiguous. V dropped 4 bases and J dropped 4 bases, with 11 bases sitting between them. The CDR3 consists of 14 residues. Per the germline V gene, CDR1 is SGHRS and CDR2 is YFSETQ. CDR3 nucleotide sequence: TGCGCCAGCAGCGCCGGGCCTAGCACCGGGGAGCTGTTTTTT. It encodes CASSAGPSTGELFF.

V and J are TRBV4-3 and TRBJ1-2, with unresolved D. CDR1 and CDR2 (germline): LGHNA, YSLEER. Trimming took off 0 bases at V and 4 bases at J, with 12 bases between the two ends. The CDR3 is 15 residues long. The CDR3 DNA reads TGCGCCAGCAGCCAAGACCTGGGCCCCGTCTATGGCTACACCTTC. As protein: CASSQDLGPVYGYTF.

The rearrangement links TRBV28 to TRBJ1-6; 7 bases agree with TRBD1. CDR1 and CDR2 from the germline V gene are MDHEN and SYDVKM. V shed 7 bases, J shed 14 bases, and the junction held 11 bases outside the gene matches. CDR3 size: 13 residues. The CDR3 loop reads CASTGQATFTLHF. CDR3 nucleotide sequence: TGTGCCAGCACCGGACAGGCAACGTTCACCCTCCACTTT. The full variable domain, with the rest looked up from reference TRBV28 and TRBJ1-6, is DVKVTQSSRYLVKRTGEKVFLECVQDMDHENMFWYRQDPGLGLRLIYFSYDVKMKEKGDIPEGYSVSREKKERFSLILESASTNQTSMYLCASTGQATFTLHFGNGTRLTVT.

Worth noting for this clonotype: A clone one base away is much larger, so this may be a read error. The CDR3 DNA sequence: TGCAGCGCCCCGGTACGAGGGAGGGAGACCCGGTACTTC. Translating it yields CSAPVRGRETRYF. The chain combines TRBV29-1 with TRBJ2-5, with TRBD2 identical over 7 bases. Germline lookup yields CDR1 SQVTM and CDR2 ANQGSEA. The CDR3 extends over 13 amino acids. Combining the CDR3 with reference TRBV29-1 and TRBJ2-5 gives the whole variable domain SAVISQKPSRDICQRGTSLTIQCQVDSQVTMMFWYRQQPGQSLTLIATANQGSEATYESGFVIDKFPISRPNLTFSTLTVSNMSPEDSSIYLCSAPVRGRETRYFGPGTRLLVL.

The rearrangement joins TRBV7-2 to TRBJ1-6; D is undetermined. There are 11 residues in the CDR3. Germline CDR1 SGHTA, CDR2 FQGNSA. V gave up 0 bases and J gave up 15 bases, with 6 bases separating them. CDR3 region: CASSLAGNLHF. The CDR3 nucleotides read TGTGCCAGCAGCTTAGCTGGTAACCTCCACTTT.

This clonotype was found a few times. V usage is TRBV4-2 and J usage is TRBJ2-1; 7 bases are shared with TRBD2. J lost 3 bases, V lost 0 bases, and 5 bases had no gene match. Germline CDR1 reads LGHNA; CDR2 reads YNFKEQ. The CDR3 is 16 residues long. Here the CDR3 DNA reads TGTGCCAGCAGCCAAGACGGGCGGGGGAACTACAATGAGCAGTTCTTC. It translates to CASSQDGRGNYNEQFF.

This clonotype was recorded many times. The J gene is TRBJ2-3, the V gene TRBV7-2; 10 nucleotides line up with TRBD1. The CDR3 extends over 16 amino acids. Germline loops: CDR1 SGHTA, CDR2 FQGNSA. V shed 5 bases and J 6 bases; nucleotides not matched to a gene: 11. This CDR3 is CASSMTGGAPPDTQYF. In DNA, the CDR3 is TGTGCCAGCAGCATGACAGGGGGCGCCCCCCCGGATACGCAGTATTTT. Full variable domain (remainder filled in from reference TRBV7-2 and TRBJ2-3): GAGVSQSPSNKVTEKGKDVELRCDPISGHTALYWYRQSLGQGLEFLIYFQGNSAPDKSGLPSDRFSAERTGGSVSTLTIQRTQQEDSAVYLCASSMTGGAPPDTQYFGPGTRLTVL.

A note on this clonotype: The CDR3 ends on some other residue instead of the conserved phenylalanine or tryptophan, so this is likely a read error. The rearrangement links TRBV7-2 to TRBJ2-7; 7 bases align to TRBD2. V shed 3 bases, J shed 6 bases, and the junction held 5 bases outside the gene matches. CDR3 size: 13 residues. CDR1 and CDR2 (germline): SGHTA, FQGNSA. CDR3 amino acids: CASSLSGESEQYL. Written as DNA, the CDR3 is TGTGCCAGCAGCTTGAGCGGGGAGAGCGAGCAGTACTTG.

The chain carries TRBV4-3 and TRBJ2-3; 7 nucleotides align to TRBD2. Germline lookup yields CDR1 LGHNA and CDR2 YSLEER. With V trimmed by 3 bases and J by 5 bases, 8 bases remained unmatched. The CDR3 consists of 15 residues. CDR3: CASSHNPSGIDTQYF. Here the CDR3 DNA reads TGCGCCAGCAGCCATAACCCTAGCGGCATAGATACGCAGTATTTT.

Written as DNA, the CDR3 is TGTGCCAGCAGCCAAGGGGGGACAGGGCAATCGGCCCTCCACTTT. As protein: CASSQGGTGQSALHF. The chain has TRBV3-1 and TRBJ1-6, with TRBD1 matching over 9 bases. CDR3 length: 15 amino acids. The trim removed 1 base at V and 14 bases at J, leaving 9 bases unmatched. Per germline, CDR1 LGHDT and CDR2 YNNKEL (reference sequence).

The V gene is TRBV7-2, the J gene TRBJ2-5, with 7 bases aligning to TRBD1. V trimming: 5 bases; J trimming: 10 bases; junction bases outside the gene matches: 22. This CDR3 comprises 17 residues. From germline, CDR1 is SGHTA and CDR2 FQGNSA. The CDR3 DNA reads as TGTGCCAGCAGCGTCGAGCACAGGAAAGGGATCAGGGGGAGCCAGTACTTC. Encoded protein: CASSVEHRKGIRGSQYF. Full variable domain (remainder filled in from reference TRBV7-2 and TRBJ2-5): GAGVSQSPSNKVTEKGKDVELRCDPISGHTALYWYRQSLGQGLEFLIYFQGNSAPDKSGLPSDRFSAERTGGSVSTLTIQRTQQEDSAVYLCASSVEHRKGIRGSQYFGPGTRLLVL.

This clonotype was picked up a small number of times. The chain couples TRBV6-2 or TRBV6-3 to TRBJ2-5, with TRBD1 matching 8 bases. Germline CDR1 reads MNHEY; CDR2 reads SVGEGT. The CDR3 spans 12 residues. V lost 7 bases to trimming and J lost 3 bases; unmatched junction nucleotides: 1. CDR3 protein: CASKTGEETQYF. CDR3 DNA: TGTGCCAGCAAGACAGGGGAAGAGACCCAGTACTTC.

This sequence joins TRBV12-3 or TRBV12-4 and TRBJ1-1, with D uncertain. This CDR3 has 13 residues. V was trimmed by 2 bases and J by 9 bases, leaving 13 bases between them. The CDR3 reads CASSLWGDPKAFF. The DNA for the CDR3 is TGTGCCAGCAGTTTATGGGGAGACCCTAAAGCTTTCTTT.

The V gene is TRBV29-1, the J gene TRBJ2-7; a possible D gene is TRBD1 (5 bases). The CDR3 consists of 16 residues. Germline V lookup: CDR1 SQVTM, CDR2 ANQGSEA. V lost 1 base and J lost 3, with 19 bases in between. CDR3 bases: TGCAGCGTTGAAGCCCCCGGACGGTCAGGGTACTACGAGCAGTACTTC. This encodes CSVEAPGRSGYYEQYF.

The chain uses TRBV6-2 or TRBV6-3 and TRBJ1-5, with D possibly matching TRBD1 (5 bases). The CDR3 spans 16 residues. Germline V gene data show CDR1 as MNHEY and CDR2 as SVGEGT. Trimming took 2 bases from V and 4 from J, leaving 15 bases between them. The CDR3 reads CASSYQRTGGNQPQHF. The CDR3 bases are TGTGCCAGCAGTTACCAAAGGACGGGGGGAAATCAGCCCCAGCATTTT.

Details on this clonotype: This could be a read error, since a much larger clone is one nucleotide away. V gene TRBV20-1 combines with J gene TRBJ2-5; D may be TRBD2 (6 bases). This CDR3 is built from 13 residues. The germline gives CDR1 DFQATT, CDR2 SNEGSKA (reference sequence). V lost 4 bases and J 3 bases, leaving 12 bases between the germline ends. CDR3 protein: CSATASVKETQYF. The CDR3 DNA follows: TGCAGTGCTACCGCTAGCGTGAAAGAGACCCAGTACTTC.

V and J are TRBV10-2 and TRBJ1-1; D call uncertain. This CDR3 comprises 13 residues. Germline lookup yields CDR1 WSHSY and CDR2 SAAADI. Trimming stripped 0 bases from V and 5 bases from J, with 7 bases between. In DNA form, the CDR3 reads TGCGCCAGCAGTGAGTCGGGCAGTACTGAAGCTTTCTTT. It specifies CASSESGSTEAFF.

This clonotype was seen a handful of times. The chain carries TRBV6-5 and TRBJ2-7; possible D gene TRBD2, 5 bases. CDR3 length: 14 amino acids. Germline CDR1 MNHEY, CDR2 SVGAGI. V dropped 6 bases and J dropped 2 bases, with 14 bases sitting between them. The CDR3 nucleotides read TGTGCCAGCAGCTCTTCCCGGGGAGCCTACGAGCAGTACTTC. This encodes CASSSSRGAYEQYF.

The chain joins TRBV4-1 to TRBJ2-1; TRBD1 aligns across 9 bases. The V segment lost 6 bases and the J segment 7 bases; nucleotides outside the gene matches: 10. The CDR3 consists of 15 residues. The germline CDR1 and CDR2 sequences are MGHRA and YSYEKL. CDR3 in amino acids: CASRLGTGLRNEQFF. The CDR3 coding sequence is TGCGCCAGCAGACTCGGGACAGGGCTTCGGAATGAGCAGTTCTTC.

The chain joins TRBV6-6 to TRBJ2-2, with D perhaps TRBD1 or TRBD2 (6 bases each). Germline V gene data show CDR1 as MNHNY and CDR2 as SVGAGI (reference sequence). This CDR3 has 15 amino acids. V lost 1 base and J 5 bases, leaving 11 bases between the germline ends. The CDR3 is CASSYLRGGTGELFF. Written as DNA, the CDR3 is TGTGCCAGCAGTTACTTACGAGGGGGGACCGGGGAGCTGTTTTTT.

The chain carries TRBV5-5 and TRBJ1-1, with TRBD1 matching 8 bases. Germline loops: CDR1 SGHKS, CDR2 YYEKEE (reference sequence). The V segment lost 4 bases and the J segment 5 bases; nucleotides outside the gene matches: 16. This CDR3 has 17 residues. The CDR3 region has the DNA TGTGCCAGCAGCGGGGAGCCGGGACAGGTAGTGGGGACTGAAGCTTTCTTT. Amino acids: CASSGEPGQVVGTEAFF.

The rearrangement uses TRBV7-3 and TRBJ1-4, with TRBD1 as a possible D gene (5 bases). The germline CDR1 and CDR2 sequences are SGHTA and FQGTGA. The CDR3 runs 15 residues. Trimming took off 5 bases at V and 7 bases at J, with 17 bases between the two ends. CDR3 protein: CASSPRGGAGEKLFF. For the CDR3, the DNA is TGTGCCAGCAGCCCGAGGGGAGGGGCAGGTGAAAAACTGTTTTTT. The variable domain in full, with the rest retrieved from reference TRBV7-3 and TRBJ1-4, is GAGVSQTPSNKVTEKGKYVELRCDPISGHTALYWYRQSLGQGPEFLIYFQGTGAADDSGLPNDRFFAVRPEGSVSTLKIQRTERGDSAVYLCASSPRGGAGEKLFFGSGTQLSVL.

This chain joins TRBV20-1 and TRBJ2-1; 12 bases line up with TRBD2. The CDR3 is 15 amino acids. The V gene end was trimmed by 0 bases and the J gene end by 11 bases; junction bases not matched to a gene: 8. Per the germline V gene, CDR1 is DFQATT and CDR2 is SNEGSKA (reference sequence). CDR3: CSARDPGTSGLKQFF. CDR3 in DNA: TGCAGTGCTAGAGATCCCGGGACTAGCGGGCTAAAGCAGTTCTTC.

This chain joins TRBV7-2 and TRBJ1-2, with 8 bases lining up with TRBD1. Looked up from germline, CDR1 is SGHTA and CDR2 is FQGNSA. The CDR3 totals 13 residues. Trimming at V came to 7 bases and at J to 4 bases, leaving 5 bases not matched to a gene. In nucleotides, the CDR3 is TGTGCCAGCAACACAGGGGGGGGCTATGGCTACACCTTC. Its protein product is CASNTGGGYGYTF.

This clonotype occurred once. A read error may produce the germline difference seen at one junction end. V usage is TRBV11-2 and J usage is TRBJ2-1; D call uncertain. CDR1 is SGHAT, CDR2 FQNNGV, per germline. The length of the CDR3 is 13 residues. The DNA of the CDR3 is TGTGCCAGCAGATTACCTTTTGCCAATGAGCAGTTCTTT. It yields the protein CASRLPFANEQFF.

This clonotype has more than one count but fewer than ten. As DNA, the CDR3 is TGTGCCAGCAGCGCCTTCAGGAGAATGAACACTGAAGCTTTCTTT. This translates into CASSAFRRMNTEAFF. The rearrangement uses TRBV7-2 and TRBJ1-1; no reliable D call. Germline CDR1 reads SGHTA; CDR2 reads FQGNSA. V lost 5 bases, J lost 0 bases, and 13 bases lay in between. The CDR3 has 15 amino acids.

This chain links TRBV20-1 with TRBJ2-1; 7 bases align to TRBD2. The CDR3 runs 16 residues. Germline V lookup: CDR1 DFQATT, CDR2 SNEGSKA (reference sequence). With 3 bases clipped from V and 6 bases from J, the junction kept 14 bases outside the gene matches. As DNA, the CDR3 is TGCAGTGCTAGTGACCCCGCAGCGGGGTATTCCAATGAGCAGTTCTTC. As protein: CSASDPAAGYSNEQFF.

The chain combines TRBV28 with TRBJ2-5; 11 bases align to TRBD2. The J segment lost 9 bases and the V segment lost 6 bases, leaving 6 bases of the junction unmatched. The V gene's germline CDR1 is MDHEN and CDR2 SYDVKM. This CDR3 comprises 13 residues. The CDR3 is CASSSGLAGPQYF. The CDR3, as DNA: TGTGCCAGCAGCTCCGGACTAGCGGGTCCCCAGTACTTC.

This chain uses TRBV12-3 or TRBV12-4 with TRBJ1-5; tentative D call: TRBD1 (5 bases). V was clipped by 4 bases and J by 0 bases, with 10 bases between them. The length of the CDR3 is 15 residues. Here the CDR3 reads CASSSQEFSNQPQHF. The CDR3 bases are TGTGCCAGCAGTTCACAGGAATTTAGCAATCAGCCCCAGCATTTT.

Regarding this clonotype: At one end the junction does not follow the germline gene, possibly because of a read error. V is TRBV7-9 and J is TRBJ1-4; D is perhaps TRBD1 (6 bases). Looked up from germline, CDR1 is SEHNR and CDR2 is FQNEAQ (reference sequence). The CDR3 loop spans 15 amino acids. For the CDR3, the DNA is TGTGCCAGCAGCTTAGCAGGGGGAACTAGTGAAAAACTGTTTTTT. Its translation: CASSLAGGTSEKLFF.